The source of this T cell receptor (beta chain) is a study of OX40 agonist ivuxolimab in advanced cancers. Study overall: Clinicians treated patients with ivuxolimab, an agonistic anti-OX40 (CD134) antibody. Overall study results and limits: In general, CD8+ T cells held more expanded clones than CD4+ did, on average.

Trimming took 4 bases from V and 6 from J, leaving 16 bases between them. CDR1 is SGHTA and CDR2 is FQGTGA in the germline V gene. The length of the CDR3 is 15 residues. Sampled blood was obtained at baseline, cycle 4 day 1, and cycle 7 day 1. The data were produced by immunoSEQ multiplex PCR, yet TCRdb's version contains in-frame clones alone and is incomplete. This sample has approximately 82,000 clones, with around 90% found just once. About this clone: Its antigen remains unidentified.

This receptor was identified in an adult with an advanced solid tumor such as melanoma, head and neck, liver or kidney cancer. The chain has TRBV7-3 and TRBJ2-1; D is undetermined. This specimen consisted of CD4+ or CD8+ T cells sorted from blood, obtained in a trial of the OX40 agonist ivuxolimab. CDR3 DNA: TGTGCCAGCAGCTCCGGACCGTTCTGGGGCAATGAGCAGTTCTTC. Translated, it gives CASSSGPFWGNEQFF. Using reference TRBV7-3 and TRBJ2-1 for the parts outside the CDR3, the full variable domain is GAGVSQTPSNKVTEKGKYVELRCDPISGHTALYWYRQSLGQGPEFLIYFQGTGAADDSGLPNDRFFAVRPEGSVSTLKIQRTERGDSAVYLCASSSGPFWGNEQFFGPGTRLTVL.